Listed here are 19 T cell receptor beta chains from one sample, sequenced in a study of cytomegalovirus exposure and HLA in healthy donors (dated by TCRdb to about 2017). Preparation of the library involved the immunoSEQ multiplex PCR assay. For the multiplex PCR, a mixture combining 60 forward primers for TCR Vbeta segments and 13 reverse primers for TCR Jbeta segments was used. TCRdb obtained this table from immuneACCESS and retained in-frame rearrangements with V and J assigned. These tables miss some clones; where compared with another copy, unresolved V genes account for less than half of the shortfall, and the remainder is unexplained. The sample contains about 110,000 clones, roughly 13% of them found a single time. The top ten clones comprise about a sixth of the sample. The specimen was PBMCs. The receptors derive from a man aged 40-49 years in good health and CMV-seropositive.

The rearrangement uses TRBV7-9 and TRBJ2-5; 10 nucleotides agree with TRBD2. The CDR3 sequence is 16 residues long. Germline V gene sequence: CDR1 SEHNR, CDR2 FQNEAQ (reference sequence). Germline trimming cut 4 bases from V and 3 bases from J; bases unmatched to any gene: 8. DNA of the CDR3: TGTGCCAGCAGCTCGAGACTAGCGGGTGTGGAAGAGACCCAGTACTTC. Translating it yields CASSSRLAGVEETQYF.

The chain links TRBV10-1 to TRBJ2-3, with TRBD2 matching 7 bases. Germline CDR1 and CDR2: WNHNN and SYGVQD (reference sequence). After removal of 0 bases from V and 4 bases from J, the junction contained 7 bases not matched to a gene. This CDR3 is built from 16 residues. DNA of the CDR3: TGCGCCAGCAGTGAGTCGAGGAGACTAGCCTCAGATACGCAGTATTTT. Its translation is CASSESRRLASDTQYF.

The rearrangement uses TRBV5-1 and TRBJ2-5, with TRBD1 matching 9 bases. Germline CDR1 and CDR2: SGHRS and YFSETQ. The CDR3 extends over 14 amino acids. The V and J ends lost 3 bases and 7 bases, in that order; junction bases with no gene match: 7. The CDR3 bases are TGCGCCAGCAGCTCACCGGGACAGGGTTTGACCCAGTACTTC. This codes for CASSSPGQGLTQYF.

This clone was counted a few times. The rearrangement links TRBV5-1 to TRBJ2-1; 11 bases align to TRBD2. Germline V lookup: CDR1 SGHRS, CDR2 YFSETQ. V was pared by 0 bases and J by 4 bases, with 6 bases of the junction left unmatched. The CDR3 covers 17 residues. In DNA, the CDR3 is TGCGCCAGCAGCTTGGCCGGGACTAGCGGCTCGTACAATGAGCAGTTCTTC. Its translation: CASSLAGTSGSYNEQFF.

The chain links TRBV2 to TRBJ2-4; D call uncertain. The germline V and J ends were trimmed by 5 bases and 0 bases, with 8 bases remaining between them. CDR1 is SNHLY, CDR2 FYNNEI, per germline. CDR3 length: 14 residues. The CDR3 loop reads CASSILIAKNIQYF. The DNA of the CDR3 is TGTGCCAGCAGTATACTAATAGCCAAAAACATTCAGTACTTC.

The chain has TRBV19 and TRBJ2-1; D not resolved. The CDR3 has 15 amino acids. The V end was cut by 3 bases, the J end by 0 bases, with 9 bases between. Germline V CDR1 and CDR2: LNHDA, SQIVND (reference sequence). The CDR3 is CASSIKRSSYNEQFF. The CDR3 coding sequence is TGTGCCAGTAGTATCAAAAGGAGCTCCTACAATGAGCAGTTCTTC.

A few counts support this clone. The rearrangement uses TRBV15 and TRBJ2-7; the D gene is possibly TRBD1 (6 bases). The germline CDR1 and CDR2 sequences are LNHNV and YYDKDF (reference sequence). The CDR3 length is 15 residues. Trimming took off 0 bases at V and 6 bases at J, with 15 bases between the two ends. CDR3 DNA: TGTGCCACCAGCAGAGATAACACAGGGTATGGCGAGCAGTACTTC. The encoded protein is CATSRDNTGYGEQYF.

V gene TRBV27 combines with J gene TRBJ2-1; D remains unclear. V shed 2 bases and J shed 6 bases, with 11 bases lying between them. CDR1 and CDR2 from the germline V gene are MNHEY and SMNVEV (reference sequence). The CDR3 sequence is 14 residues long. CDR3 in amino acids: CASSLNLVINEQFF. The CDR3 coding sequence is TGTGCCAGCAGTTTAAACCTAGTAATCAATGAGCAGTTCTTC.

The rearrangement links TRBV7-2 to TRBJ1-2; maybe TRBD1 (5 bases). CDR1 and CDR2 from the germline V gene are SGHTA and FQGNSA. The CDR3 runs 14 residues. Trimming removed 0 bases from V and 4 bases from J, with 9 bases in between. The CDR3 here is CASSLARRVYGYTF. The DNA for the CDR3 is TGTGCCAGCAGCTTAGCGCGCAGGGTCTATGGCTACACCTTC.

This clone has a handful of counts. The V call is TRBV9, the J call TRBJ2-5, with D possibly being TRBD2 (6 bases). Germline values: CDR1 SGDLS, CDR2 YYNGEE. The V end lost 3 bases, the J end lost 1 base, and 7 bases lay between the germline ends. The CDR3 loop spans 13 amino acids. The CDR3 here is CASSGGVQETQYF. DNA of the CDR3: TGTGCCAGCAGCGGGGGGGTCCAAGAGACCCAGTACTTC.

This clone turned up a few times. The chain combines TRBV5-1 with TRBJ1-1; D remains ambiguous. CDR1 and CDR2 (germline): SGHRS, YFSETQ. Trimming pared 5 bases from V and 1 base from J, leaving 18 bases between. This CDR3 spans 16 amino acids. The CDR3 reads CASSREPVSENTEAFF. CDR3 sequence (DNA): TGCGCCAGCAGTCGGGAGCCCGTAAGCGAGAACACTGAAGCTTTCTTT.

In DNA form, the CDR3 reads TGTGCCAGCACCGAGGGCCCCCGGTTTGTTGAAAAACTGTTTTTT. Its protein product is CASTEGPRFVEKLFF. The rearrangement joins TRBV28 to TRBJ1-4; D ambiguous. Germline values: CDR1 MDHEN, CDR2 SYDVKM. CDR3 length equals 15 residues. V shed 7 bases and J shed 7 bases, with 19 bases lying between them. Combining the CDR3 with reference TRBV28 and TRBJ1-4 gives the whole variable domain DVKVTQSSRYLVKRTGEKVFLECVQDMDHENMFWYRQDPGLGLRLIYFSYDVKMKEKGDIPEGYSVSREKKERFSLILESASTNQTSMYLCASTEGPRFVEKLFFGSGTQLSVL.

V is TRBV6-1 and J is TRBJ2-3, with TRBD2 as a possible D gene (5 bases). The V gene lost 7 bases and the J gene lost 2 bases, with 7 bases spanning the gap. Germline values: CDR1 MNHNS, CDR2 SASEGT. The CDR3 is 12 residues long. DNA for the CDR3: TGTGCCAGCAAAGCGGTCACAGATACGCAGTATTTT. Translating gives CASKAVTDTQYF.

This clone was detected only a few times. The rearrangement joins TRBV6-1 to TRBJ2-5; D uncertain. V was shortened by 6 bases and J by 6 bases, with 8 bases between the two germline ends. There are 11 residues in the CDR3. CDR1 is MNHNS and CDR2 is SASEGT in the germline V gene. The CDR3 nucleotides are TGTGCCAGCAGCCTAGGTCAGACCCAGTACTTC. Protein sequence: CASSLGQTQYF.

This clone turned up a few times. The chain uses TRBV4-1 and TRBJ1-1; 11 nucleotides agree with TRBD1. The CDR3 loop spans 16 amino acids. After removal of 5 bases from V and 3 bases from J, the junction contained 8 bases not matched to a gene. In germline, CDR1 is MGHRA, CDR2 YSYEKL. The CDR3 sequence: CASSDRTGGADTEAFF. DNA of the CDR3: TGCGCCAGCAGCGACAGGACAGGGGGCGCGGACACTGAAGCTTTCTTT.

This clone was detected ten times or more. The chain is built from TRBV13 and TRBJ2-7; possible D gene TRBD1, 7 bases. Germline assignment: CDR1 PRHDT and CDR2 FYEKMQ (reference sequence). The V end lost 5 bases, the J end lost 7 bases, and 21 bases lay between the germline ends. The CDR3 runs to 15 residues. Here the CDR3 reads CASSRRGRRAEEQYF. The CDR3 DNA reads as TGTGCCAGCAGCCGCAGGGGGAGGAGGGCCGAAGAGCAGTACTTC. Based on the CDR3 plus reference TRBV13 and TRBJ2-7, the full variable domain is AAGVIQSPRHLIKEKRETATLKCYPIPRHDTVYWYQQGPGQDPQFLISFYEKMQSDKGSIPDRFSAQQFSDYHSELNMSSLELGDSALYFCASSRRGRRAEEQYFGPGTRLTVT.

The rearrangement links TRBV5-1 to TRBJ1-1; 8 nucleotides match TRBD1. V was pared by 4 bases and J by 4 bases, with 6 bases of the junction left unmatched. CDR1 and CDR2 from the germline V gene are SGHRS and YFSETQ. The CDR3 covers 14 residues. This CDR3 is CASSIQGEGTEAFF. CDR3 bases: TGCGCCAGCAGCATACAGGGGGAGGGCACTGAAGCTTTCTTT.

This clone was picked up a small number of times. CDR3 nucleotides: TGTGCCTGGGCCCGGGACAGGGGGTACGAGCAGTACTTC. As protein: CAWARDRGYEQYF. This chain joins TRBV30 and TRBJ2-7; 11 bases fit TRBD1. Per germline, CDR1 GTSNPN and CDR2 SVGIG (reference sequence). The length of the CDR3 is 13 residues. The junction had 4 bases not matched to a gene; V was cut back by 5 bases and J by 4 bases.

The chain is built from TRBV10-1 and TRBJ2-1; 9 positions match TRBD1. CDR1 and CDR2 (germline): WNHNN, SYGVQD (reference sequence). The ends lost 3 bases at V and 16 bases at J; junction bases unmatched: 13. This CDR3 is 14 amino acids long. The CDR3 protein is CASSDRPGQGFKFF. The CDR3 nucleotides read TGCGCCAGCAGTGACCGACCGGGACAGGGCTTCAAATTCTTC.